The 24 T cell receptor beta chains presented below share a single source sample, sequenced in a study of chemoradiotherapy in HPV16-positive cancers. The assay was immunoSEQ multiplex PCR, and TCRdb's table has in-frame clones only and misses some. The table has 30,000 to 45,000 clones, around 80% seen once. The sequencing here drew on blood, taken from a patient who underwent chemoradiotherapy. The receptors were sampled from a human donor with HPV-associated anogenital cancer.

The chain is built from TRBV29-1 and TRBJ2-7; the match to TRBD1 covers 9 bases. V lost 4 bases to trimming and J lost 3 bases; unmatched junction nucleotides: 4. Germline V gives CDR1 SQVTM, CDR2 ANQGSEA. CDR3 length: 13 residues. The DNA of the CDR3 is TGCAGCGTTGGGAGACAGGGGGGCTACGAGCAGTACTTC. Translation gives CSVGRQGGYEQYF.

The chain links TRBV6-5 to TRBJ1-6, with D possibly being TRBD1 (6 bases). The CDR3 is 13 residues long. With 7 bases removed from V and 19 bases from J, the gap between germline ends came to 23 bases. From germline, CDR1 is MNHEY and CDR2 SVGAGI. The CDR3 here is CASTKRGTGRVHF. CDR3 nucleotides: TGTGCCAGCACTAAAAGGGGTACAGGGAGAGTTCACTTT.

The gene calls are TRBV27 and TRBJ2-7; 9 nucleotides match TRBD1. Germline lookup yields CDR1 MNHEY and CDR2 SMNVEV (reference sequence). CDR3 length equals 15 residues. V trimming: 5 bases; J trimming: 5 bases; junction bases outside the gene matches: 10. CDR3 sequence: CASSPRTGVKHEQYF. CDR3 coding DNA: TGTGCCAGCAGTCCTCGGACAGGGGTAAAGCACGAGCAGTACTTC.

This clone was observed once. The chain links TRBV12-2 to TRBJ1-4; the listed D gene, TRBD1, was not tested against the DNA. TRBV12-2 is an annotated pseudogene. The CDR3 loop spans 17 amino acids. CDR3 in amino acids: CASRLVGRPRTNEKLFF. CDR3 coding DNA: TGTGCAAGTCGCTTAGTGGGGCGGCCGAGAACTAATGAAAAACTGTTTTTT.

This sequence joins TRBV19 and TRBJ2-3; 8 positions agree with TRBD1. The V gene end was trimmed by 3 bases and the J gene end by 3 bases; junction bases not matched to a gene: 5. Looked up from germline, CDR1 is LNHDA and CDR2 is SQIVND (reference sequence). The CDR3 consists of 15 residues. The CDR3 is CASSIGGTGTDTQYF. CDR3 nucleotides: TGTGCCAGTAGTATCGGAGGGACAGGTACAGATACGCAGTATTTT.

The chain has TRBV7-9 and TRBJ1-1; D unclear. V lost 0 bases to trimming and J lost 1 base, with 6 bases between them. Per the germline V gene, CDR1 is SEHNR and CDR2 is FQNEAQ (reference sequence). The CDR3 sequence is 14 residues long. CDR3 coding DNA: TGTGCCAGCAGCTTAGCGTCATCGAACACTGAAGCTTTCTTT. Translation: CASSLASSNTEAFF.

The gene calls are TRBV5-4 and TRBJ2-2; no definite D call. CDR1 and CDR2 (germline): SGHNT, YYREEE (reference sequence). Trimming took off 4 bases at V and 1 base at J, with 11 bases between the two ends. The CDR3 covers 15 residues. The CDR3 nucleotides are TGTGCCAGCAGCCAGGACGCAGTGAACACCGGGGAGCTGTTTTTT. Amino acid sequence: CASSQDAVNTGELFF.

CDR3 sequence (DNA): TGCGCCACCGGTAGCGGGGGGGCATCAGATACGCAGTATTTT. This translates into CATGSGGASDTQYF. This chain links TRBV5-1 with TRBJ2-3; 11 nucleotides match TRBD2. This CDR3 comprises 14 residues. Germline V lookup: CDR1 SGHRS, CDR2 YFSETQ. After removal of 9 bases from V and 4 bases from J, the junction contained 7 bases not matched to a gene.

V is TRBV10-3 and J is TRBJ1-1; D remains ambiguous. CDR1 and CDR2 (germline): ENHRY, SYGVKD. There are 14 residues in the CDR3. V was pared by 5 bases and J by 5 bases, with 15 bases between. The CDR3 reads CAISPEGLSTEAFF. The CDR3, as DNA: TGTGCCATCAGTCCCGAGGGTCTGAGTACTGAAGCTTTCTTT.

The J gene is TRBJ2-7, the V gene TRBV10-2; 11 positions match TRBD2. Germline CDR1 reads WSHSY; CDR2 reads SAAADI. J lost 0 bases, V lost 7 bases, and 5 bases had no gene match. The CDR3 has 15 amino acids. CDR3: CASTLLAGASYEQYF. CDR3 bases: TGCGCCAGCACCTTACTAGCGGGGGCCTCCTACGAGCAGTACTTC.

This clone was found a few times. V and J are TRBV9 and TRBJ1-6; TRBD1 matches 9 bases. The CDR3 contains 15 residues. Per the germline V gene, CDR1 is SGDLS and CDR2 is YYNGEE. The ends lost 3 bases at V and 7 bases at J; junction bases unmatched: 5. The DNA for the CDR3 is TGTGCCAGCAGCGCCGGGACAGGGTCGAATTCACCCCTCCACTTT. It is translated as CASSAGTGSNSPLHF.

The genes are TRBV18 and TRBJ1-1; maybe TRBD1 (6 bases). V gave up 3 bases and J gave up 1 base, with 12 bases separating them. The CDR3 sequence is 15 residues long. CDR1 is KGHSH and CDR2 is LQKENI in the germline V gene. CDR3 nucleotides: TGTGCCAGCTCACCCACCCTGACAGGGAACACTGAAGCTTTCTTT. Encoded protein: CASSPTLTGNTEAFF.

The chain links TRBV18 to TRBJ2-2; D tentatively fits TRBD1 or TRBD2 (5 bases each). Trimming cost V 5 bases and J 1 base, with 14 bases left between them. The CDR3 spans 16 residues. Germline V lookup: CDR1 KGHSH, CDR2 LQKENI. CDR3 residues: CASSTERGLNTGELFF. CDR3 nucleotide sequence: TGTGCCAGCTCAACGGAGAGGGGCCTGAACACCGGGGAGCTGTTTTTT.

The chain couples TRBV7-8 to TRBJ2-7; D unclear. Germline V gives CDR1 SGHVS, CDR2 FQNEAQ. CDR3 length: 16 residues. Trimming shortened V by 5 bases and J by 0 bases, and 17 bases separated the two germline ends. The CDR3 region is CASSLVLGRSSYEQYF. CDR3 nucleotide sequence: TGTGCCAGCAGCCTTGTGTTAGGCAGGAGCTCCTACGAGCAGTACTTC.

The table lists this clone with a few counts. The rearrangement uses TRBV18 and TRBJ1-2; D uncertain. V was cut by 1 base and J by 7 bases, with 7 bases left in between. The CDR3 has 12 residues. The germline V gene encodes CDR1 KGHSH and CDR2 LQKENI. In DNA form, the CDR3 reads TGTGCCAGCTCACCACTTGGAGGTGGCTACACCTTC. It is translated as CASSPLGGGYTF.

The rearrangement uses TRBV5-1 and TRBJ2-3, with D tentatively TRBD2 (5 bases). CDR3 size: 15 residues. Germline CDR1 and CDR2: SGHRS and YFSETQ. Trimming left V 7 bases short and J 3 bases short, with 18 bases between. CDR3 in amino acids: CASLDFPGSTDTQYF. CDR3 bases: TGCGCCAGCCTAGACTTTCCGGGAAGTACAGATACGCAGTATTTT. The full variable domain, rest sourced from reference TRBV5-1 and TRBJ2-3, is KAGVTQTPRYLIKTRGQQVTLSCSPISGHRSVSWYQQTPGQGLQFLFEYFSETQRNKGNFPGRFSGRQFSNSRSEMNVSTLELGDSALYLCASLDFPGSTDTQYFGPGTRLTVL.

The table lists this clone with a count of one. The chain links TRBV5-1 to TRBJ2-5; 11 nucleotides match TRBD2. The CDR3 loop spans 14 amino acids. Unmatched junction bases numbered 5, after V lost 2 bases and J lost 8 bases. Germline V lookup: CDR1 SGHRS, CDR2 YFSETQ. CDR3 coding DNA: TGCGCCAGCAGCTTCGGGACTAGCGGTGTAACCCAGTACTTC. It codes for CASSFGTSGVTQYF.

The V gene is TRBV30, the J gene TRBJ2-7; D gene ambiguous. The CDR3 is 14 amino acids. Trimming removed 0 bases at V and 1 base at J, with 10 bases between. CDR1 and CDR2 from the germline V gene are GTSNPN and SVGIG (reference sequence). The CDR3 reads CAWSVKQISYEQYF. The CDR3 region has the DNA TGTGCCTGGAGTGTAAAACAGATTTCCTACGAGCAGTACTTC.

V and J are TRBV11-2 and TRBJ2-7; TRBD1 matches 9 bases. Looked up from germline, CDR1 is SGHAT and CDR2 is FQNNGV. V shed 2 bases and J 5 bases; nucleotides not matched to a gene: 10. This CDR3 is built from 16 residues. Here the CDR3 DNA reads TGTGCCAGCAGCTTAAGCACCGGGACAGGGAGCCACGAGCAGTACTTC. It yields the protein CASSLSTGTGSHEQYF.

V is TRBV2 and J is TRBJ1-1; no reliable D call. Germline V gene data show CDR1 as SNHLY and CDR2 as FYNNEI. CDR3 size: 12 residues. The V gene lost 5 bases and the J gene lost 6 bases, with 10 bases spanning the gap. The CDR3, as DNA: TGTGCCAGCAGTCCGATGGTGCCTGAAGCTTTCTTT. Encoded protein: CASSPMVPEAFF.

The V and J genes are TRBV7-2 and TRBJ2-5; no clear D gene. This CDR3 is 14 amino acids long. Looked up from germline, CDR1 is SGHTA and CDR2 is FQGNSA. Trimming removed 3 bases from V and 2 bases from J, with 10 bases in between. CDR3 sequence reads: CASSFYGRQETQYF. The CDR3 DNA follows: TGTGCCAGCAGCTTCTACGGCAGGCAAGAGACCCAGTACTTC.

The chain is built from TRBV6-1 and TRBJ1-2, with D uncertain. Germline V gives CDR1 MNHNS, CDR2 SASEGT. The CDR3 is 12 residues long. Trimming cost V 1 base and J 8 bases, with 8 bases left between them. Here the CDR3 DNA reads TGTGCCAGCAGTGAAGTTTCAGTGGGCTACACCTTC. Its translation is CASSEVSVGYTF.

The chain combines TRBV5-4 with TRBJ2-5; D is unresolved. V was shortened by 4 bases and J by 1 base, with 11 bases between the two germline ends. The germline gives CDR1 SGHNT, CDR2 YYREEE (reference sequence). CDR3 length: 14 residues. CDR3: CASSPGVAQETQYF. CDR3 DNA sequence: TGTGCCAGCAGCCCAGGAGTGGCCCAAGAGACCCAGTACTTC.

The rearrangement joins TRBV5-1 to TRBJ1-5; D is unclear. Trimming shortened V by 4 bases and J by 5 bases, and 10 bases separated the two germline ends. Germline assignment: CDR1 SGHRS and CDR2 YFSETQ. The CDR3 has 13 amino acids. The CDR3 coding sequence is TGCGCCAGCAGCCCAGACCCTTATCAGCCCCAGCATTTT. Translated, it gives CASSPDPYQPQHF.